This passage covers 26 T cell receptor beta chains from one sample sequenced in a study of blood T cell repertoires in COVID-19. Sequencing was performed with immunoSEQ multiplex PCR; in TCRdb, only in-frame clones are kept and a portion is missing. The sample records around 120,000 clones, around 87% being singletons. Sequenced: peripheral blood. These receptor sequences come from a woman aged 55 to 70 with COVID-19, enrolled during active disease.

V gene TRBV10-3 combines with J gene TRBJ2-5; 13 positions agree with TRBD2. This CDR3 spans 14 amino acids. Germline CDR1 reads ENHRY; CDR2 reads SYGVKD. Losses at the gene ends were 4 bases for V and 5 bases for J; bases not matched to a gene: 1. Here the CDR3 DNA reads TGTGCCATCAGTGGGACTAGCGGGGGTGAGACCCAGTACTTC. Its protein is CAISGTSGGETQYF.

This clone occurred a few times. The V and J genes are TRBV19 and TRBJ1-4; D not certain. The CDR3 consists of 15 residues. Trimming pared 7 bases from V and 2 bases from J, leaving 14 bases between. Germline loops: CDR1 LNHDA, CDR2 SQIVND (reference sequence). The CDR3 nucleotides are TGTGCCAGTACCACAACCGGGGTCACTAATGAAAAACTGTTTTTT. This gives the protein CASTTTGVTNEKLFF.

The genes are TRBV5-6 and TRBJ2-7, with a tentative D call TRBD2 (6 bases). Germline CDR1 SGHDT, CDR2 YYEEEE. CDR3 length equals 15 residues. The V gene lost 2 bases and the J gene lost 3 bases, with 15 bases spanning the gap. The CDR3 DNA is TGTGCCAGCAGCTTAAGGGCGGGGAATGTCTACGAGCAGTACTTC. This encodes CASSLRAGNVYEQYF.

This chain joins TRBV29-1 and TRBJ2-5, with 9 positions matching TRBD2. Trimming removed 6 bases from V and 5 bases from J; junction bases left unmatched: 10. Per the germline V gene, CDR1 is SQVTM and CDR2 is ANQGSEA. The CDR3 runs 14 residues. CDR3 protein: CSVAGRGGRETQYF. The CDR3 bases are TGCAGCGTAGCTGGGCGGGGGGGCCGTGAGACCCAGTACTTC.

The V gene is TRBV19, the J gene TRBJ2-2; 7 positions agree with TRBD1. Germline V gene data show CDR1 as LNHDA and CDR2 as SQIVND (reference sequence). CDR3 length equals 15 residues. The ends lost 9 bases at V and 0 bases at J; junction bases unmatched: 7. This chain's CDR3 is CASEQGPSNTGELFF. In DNA, the CDR3 is TGTGCCAGCGAACAGGGGCCATCGAACACCGGGGAGCTGTTTTTT.

The rearrangement uses TRBV6-2 or TRBV6-3 and TRBJ1-2, with D possibly TRBD1 on 5 matching bases. This CDR3 has 12 residues. Per the germline V gene, CDR1 is MNHEY and CDR2 is SVGEGT. Trimming shortened V by 6 bases and J by 4 bases, and 9 bases separated the two germline ends. The DNA for the CDR3 is TGTGCCAGCAGCCGCGACAGCTATGGCTACACCTTC. Protein sequence: CASSRDSYGYTF.

The chain has TRBV7-8 and TRBJ1-1; D perhaps matches TRBD1 (5 bases). Germline CDR1 reads SGHVS; CDR2 reads FQNEAQ. V lost 5 bases and J 2 bases, leaving 12 bases between the germline ends. CDR3 length: 14 amino acids. The CDR3 DNA sequence: TGTGCCAGCAGCCCCCGGGGGGTCAACACTGAAGCTTTCTTT. Protein: CASSPRGVNTEAFF.

The chain carries TRBV11-3 and TRBJ2-3, with a weak D call TRBD2 (5 bases). Germline CDR1 and CDR2: SGHNT and YENEEA. The CDR3 extends over 14 amino acids. The germline V and J ends were trimmed by 4 bases and 0 bases, with 8 bases remaining between them. CDR3 sequence (DNA): TGTGCCAGCAGCTCCCGGGGTAGCACAGATACGCAGTATTTT. Protein product: CASSSRGSTDTQYF.

Only a few counts were recorded for this clone. The same CDR3 can be traced to other DNA sequences in this sample. V and J are TRBV6-1 and TRBJ1-6; TRBD1 might be the D (5 bases). The V gene's germline CDR1 is MNHNS and CDR2 SASEGT. The CDR3 has 17 amino acids. V dropped 1 base and J dropped 0 bases, with 10 bases sitting between them. The DNA for the CDR3 is TGTGCCAGCAGTGAAGTGGGGGGGAGCTCCTATAATTCACCCCTCCACTTT. Residues: CASSEVGGSSYNSPLHF.

This sequence joins TRBV4-3 and TRBJ2-1, with 7 bases aligning to TRBD1. CDR3 size: 14 residues. V lost 4 bases, J lost 7 bases, and 7 bases stayed unmatched. Germline values: CDR1 LGHNA, CDR2 YSLEER. The CDR3 nucleotides read TGCGCCAGCAGCCTCGGGACCAGGGGGAATGAGCAGTTCTTC. Protein sequence: CASSLGTRGNEQFF.

This chain joins TRBV2 and TRBJ2-7; 14 nucleotides match TRBD2. CDR1 is SNHLY, CDR2 FYNNEI, per germline. Trimming at V came to 4 bases and at J to 5 bases, leaving 1 base not matched to a gene. CDR3 length equals 14 residues. CDR3 region: CASSAGLAGDEQYF. DNA of the CDR3: TGTGCCAGCAGTGCGGGACTAGCGGGGGACGAGCAGTACTTC.

V usage is TRBV27 and J usage is TRBJ2-1; D gene uncertain. V was clipped by 2 bases and J by 7 bases, with 9 bases between them. Germline V CDR1 and CDR2: MNHEY, SMNVEV (reference sequence). The CDR3 consists of 13 residues. In DNA, the CDR3 is TGTGCCAGCAGTTTAGGCAGTTCAAATGAGCAGTTCTTC. Translated, it gives CASSLGSSNEQFF.

The chain employs TRBV7-6 and TRBJ2-2, with 10 bases that match TRBD2. V shed 5 bases, J shed 1 base, and the junction held 10 bases outside the gene matches. CDR1 is SGHVS and CDR2 is FNYEAQ in the germline V gene. The CDR3 runs 18 residues. The CDR3 coding sequence is TGTGCCAGCAGCATACCCGTTAGCGGGGGGAAGAACACCGGGGAGCTGTTTTTT. Protein product: CASSIPVSGGKNTGELFF.

The chain carries TRBV7-9 and TRBJ2-2; 7 nucleotides match TRBD2. The CDR3 contains 15 residues. The V and J ends lost 5 bases and 0 bases, in that order; junction bases with no gene match: 3. Germline V gene data show CDR1 as SEHNR and CDR2 as FQNEAQ (reference sequence). CDR3 coding DNA: TGTGCCAGCAGCCCGACTAGCCCGAACACCGGGGAGCTGTTTTTT. Protein: CASSPTSPNTGELFF.

The genes are TRBV20-1 and TRBJ2-1; the match to TRBD2 covers 8 bases. The CDR3 runs 17 residues. CDR1 DFQATT and CDR2 SNEGSKA come from the germline V gene (reference sequence). The ends lost 3 bases at V and 0 bases at J; junction bases unmatched: 10. The CDR3 DNA reads as TGCAGTGCTAGTGGGCCGGGACTAGGCTTCTCCTACAATGAGCAGTTCTTC. This encodes CSASGPGLGFSYNEQFF.

The chain joins TRBV5-4 to TRBJ1-6, with unresolved D. Germline V CDR1 and CDR2: SGHNT, YYREEE (reference sequence). The CDR3 runs to 15 residues. Trimming shortened V by 3 bases and J by 4 bases, and 11 bases separated the two germline ends. The DNA of the CDR3 is TGTGCCAGCAGCTCGCCGGGTTCATATAATTCACCCCTCCACTTT. Translating it yields CASSSPGSYNSPLHF.

The V call is TRBV4-3, the J call TRBJ2-7, with 8 bases that match TRBD1. CDR3 size: 15 residues. V lost 0 bases and J lost 4; bases outside the gene matches: 5. From germline, CDR1 is LGHNA and CDR2 YSLEER. The CDR3: CASSQDSTGAYEQYF. The CDR3, as DNA: TGCGCCAGCAGCCAAGATTCGACAGGGGCTTACGAGCAGTACTTC.

The rearrangement links TRBV2 to TRBJ2-7; 7 nucleotides agree with TRBD1. This CDR3 contains 18 residues. The germline CDR1 and CDR2 sequences are SNHLY and FYNNEI. V lost 5 bases, J lost 1 base, and 17 bases stayed unmatched. The DNA for the CDR3 is TGTGCCAGCAGTAAAGACCCACCAGACAGGGAAAGATCCTACGAGCAGTACTTC. This gives the protein CASSKDPPDRERSYEQYF.

The DNA for the CDR3 is TGTGCCAGTAGCCCGGGTGCCTCGGGGACCCAGTACTTC. Amino acids: CASSPGASGTQYF. The V call is TRBV19, the J call TRBJ2-5; unclear D gene. The V and J ends lost 6 bases and 7 bases respectively, with 15 bases between them. Germline values: CDR1 LNHDA, CDR2 SQIVND (reference sequence). This CDR3 comprises 13 residues. Complete variable domain (other parts from reference TRBV19 and TRBJ2-5): DGGITQSPKYLFRKEGQNVTLSCEQNLNHDAMYWYRQDPGQGLRLIYYSQIVNDFQKGDIAEGYSVSREKKESFPLTVTSAQKNPTAFYLCASSPGASGTQYFGPGTRLLVL.

J is TRBJ1-4 and V is TRBV5-5; D gene unclear. The V gene's germline CDR1 is SGHKS and CDR2 YYEKEE (reference sequence). The CDR3 runs 14 residues. V lost 2 bases and J 4 bases, leaving 9 bases between the germline ends. CDR3 protein: CASSFPDINEKLFF. CDR3 DNA: TGTGCCAGCAGCTTTCCCGACATTAATGAAAAACTGTTTTTT. Complete variable domain (other parts from reference TRBV5-5 and TRBJ1-4): DAGVTQSPTHLIKTRGQQVTLRCSPISGHKSVSWYQQVLGQGPQFIFQYYEKEERGRGNFPDRFSARQFPNYSSELNVNALLLGDSALYLCASSFPDINEKLFFGSGTQLSVL.

The rearrangement joins TRBV7-9 to TRBJ1-4; D is unclear. CDR1 and CDR2 from the germline V gene are SEHNR and FQNEAQ (reference sequence). The V end lost 5 bases, the J end lost 3 bases, and 10 bases lay between the germline ends. CDR3 length: 14 residues. CDR3 sequence (DNA): TGTGCCAGCAGCACGGGAGGATCTAATGAAAAACTGTTTTTT. Protein product: CASSTGGSNEKLFF.

The chain is built from TRBV7-3 and TRBJ2-4; TRBD1 matches at 12 bases. V shed 0 bases and J 6 bases; nucleotides not matched to a gene: 9. This CDR3 contains 18 residues. CDR1 SGHTA and CDR2 FQGTGA come from the germline V gene. The CDR3 loop reads CASSLTGTGGIVTNIQYF. CDR3 bases: TGTGCCAGCAGCTTAACGGGGACAGGGGGCATAGTTACAAACATTCAGTACTTC.

This clone was detected only a few times. The chain combines TRBV9 with TRBJ1-5; D may be TRBD1 (5 bases). In germline, CDR1 is SGDLS, CDR2 YYNGEE. The CDR3 length is 14 residues. With 4 bases removed from V and 2 bases from J, the gap between germline ends came to 10 bases. The CDR3 loop is CASSTGGGNQPQHF. The CDR3 DNA is TGTGCCAGCAGCACAGGTGGTGGCAATCAGCCCCAGCATTTT.

CDR3 sequence (DNA): TGTGCCAGCAGCCGACGGACAGGGCCGGTAAATTCACCCCTCCACTTT. Protein sequence: CASSRRTGPVNSPLHF. This rearrangement joins TRBV5-4 to TRBJ1-6, with 8 bases that match TRBD1. Germline V gene data show CDR1 as SGHNT and CDR2 as YYREEE (reference sequence). Trimming cost V 4 bases and J 7 bases; bases outside gene matches: 10. This CDR3 contains 16 residues.

The rearrangement links TRBV7-2 to TRBJ2-1, with 8 bases fitting TRBD2. With 0 bases clipped from V and 2 bases from J, the junction kept 3 bases outside the gene matches. The CDR3 runs 16 residues. Germline V gene sequence: CDR1 SGHTA, CDR2 FQGNSA. CDR3 sequence: CASSLAGGGTYNEQFF. The CDR3, as DNA: TGTGCCAGCAGCTTAGCGGGCGGGGGGACCTACAATGAGCAGTTCTTC.

The chain is built from TRBV5-1 and TRBJ2-7; tentatively, D is TRBD2 (6 bases). V shed 6 bases and J shed 6 bases, with 22 bases lying between them. The CDR3 runs to 15 residues. The germline gives CDR1 SGHRS, CDR2 YFSETQ. The DNA for the CDR3 is TGCGCCAGCACCCTGGACGGGGGACTCAACGGCGAGCAGTACTTC. Protein product: CASTLDGGLNGEQYF.